Listed below are T cell receptor beta chains from one sample, sequenced in a study of cytomegalovirus exposure and HLA in healthy donors. The data were produced by immunoSEQ multiplex PCR, yet TCRdb's version contains in-frame clones alone and is incomplete. The data contain 120,000 or so clones, about 80% of them singletons. Sequencing was carried out using PBMCs. These TCRs come from a woman aged 40 to 50 in good health and CMV-seropositive. CDR3s leave out the opening cysteine and the closing phenylalanine or tryptophan. Where a row states a size, it is once, few, many or the class of an expanded clone; other rows omit it.

abundance: .
v_gene: TRBV28
CDR3aa: ASIPAGVYSYEQY

abundance: .
v_gene: TRBV27
CDR3aa: ASSLAGAYEQY

abundance: .
v_gene: TRBV7-2
CDR3aa: ASSALGTANTEAF

abundance: .
v_gene: TRBV27
CDR3aa: ASSFRGSYGYT

abundance: .
v_gene: TRBV15
CDR3aa: ATNPRGGLNTEAF

abundance: .
v_gene: TRBV6-1
CDR3aa: ASTEGVSPDTQY

abundance: .
v_gene: TRBV19
CDR3aa: ASSIGRDSPLH

abundance: .
v_gene: TRBV6-5
CDR3aa: ASSYGLGPRNIQY

abundance: .
v_gene: TRBV9
CDR3aa: ASSVDGGSSNQPQH

abundance: .
v_gene: TRBV7-8
CDR3aa: ASSLSGLATYEQY

abundance: .
v_gene: TRBV2
CDR3aa: ASSEQGESYEQY

abundance: few
v_gene: TRBV19
CDR3aa: ASSMSPHRDGYT

abundance: .
v_gene: TRBV7-2
CDR3aa: ASSLALRGTNTGELF

abundance: .
v_gene: TRBV9
CDR3aa: ASRGQTNYDYT

abundance: .
v_gene: TRBV9
CDR3aa: ASSVAPTFSYNEQF

abundance: .
v_gene: TRBV4-1
CDR3aa: ASSQGHQGSTEAF

abundance: once
v_gene: TRBV28
CDR3aa: ASSWDRGESYEQY

abundance: .
v_gene: TRBV7-9
CDR3aa: SSSLGETEAF

abundance: .
v_gene: TRBV7-9
CDR3aa: ASSLYPTEQF

abundance: .
v_gene: TRBV5-4
CDR3aa: ASSLNRGSAGGQIYEQY

abundance: .
v_gene: TRBV28
CDR3aa: ASSFRDRGLYGYT

abundance: once
v_gene: TRBV4-1
CDR3aa: ASSRISGKPYEQY